What follows are 6 T cell receptor beta chains derived from one specimen sequenced in a study of metastatic and nonmetastatic thyroid tumors. MiXCR was used by TCRdb to re-call the PCR reads. The sample carries about 69,000 clones, approximately 15% recorded once. Before thyroid surgery, none of the patients had received any treatment. What was sequenced was blood. The receptor set was obtained from a male donor with papillary thyroid cancer or a benign thyroid nodule (not recorded which). Some clones in this sample may be carry-over from other donors' samples.

The V and J genes are TRBV5-1 and TRBJ1-2; tentatively, D is TRBD1 (5 bases). From germline, CDR1 is SGHRS and CDR2 YFSETQ. The germline V and J ends were trimmed by 4 bases and 4 bases, with 14 bases remaining between them. The CDR3 runs to 14 residues. Here the CDR3 reads CASSRGAGPYGYTF. The CDR3 DNA reads TGCGCCAGCAGCCGTGGGGCAGGTCCCTATGGCTACACCTTC.

The chain is built from TRBV7-2 and TRBJ2-7, with D tentatively TRBD1 (6 bases). The germline V gene encodes CDR1 SGHTA and CDR2 FQGNSA. V lost 6 bases and J 5 bases, leaving 14 bases between the germline ends. The CDR3 extends over 13 amino acids. The CDR3, as DNA: TGTGCCAGCAGATCGCGACAGGTTCACGAGCAGTACTTC. It translates to CASRSRQVHEQYF.

This clone was observed many times. At one boundary the junction diverges from the germline segment, which might be a read error. This rearrangement joins TRBV11-2 to TRBJ2-7, with a weak D call TRBD1 (6 bases). This CDR3 spans 14 amino acids. Germline V gene sequence: CDR1 SGHAT, CDR2 FQNNGV. Here the CDR3 DNA reads TGTGCCGGCAGCTTCACCAGGGACAACTACGAGCAGTACTTC. Translation: CAGSFTRDNYEQYF.

This clone occurred many times. The chain links TRBV6-1 to TRBJ1-3, with TRBD1 as a possible D gene (5 bases). This CDR3 comprises 14 residues. With 4 bases removed from V and 4 bases from J, the gap between germline ends came to 11 bases. In germline, CDR1 is MNHNS, CDR2 SASEGT. In DNA form, the CDR3 reads TGTGCCAGCAGTGTAGAAGGGGCGGGAAACACCATATATTTT. Protein sequence: CASSVEGAGNTIYF.

This clone was counted ten times or more. V gene TRBV7-3 combines with J gene TRBJ2-3; D gene uncertain. This CDR3 is built from 13 residues. CDR1 and CDR2 from the germline V gene are SGHTA and FQGTGA. Trimming pared 5 bases from V and 5 bases from J, leaving 11 bases between. The DNA for the CDR3 is TGTGCCAGCAGCCCCCAAAAGGGAGATACGCAGTATTTT. This encodes CASSPQKGDTQYF.

This clone was observed many times. The V call is TRBV9, the J call TRBJ2-2; D is perhaps TRBD1 or TRBD2 (5 bases each). Germline V gene data show CDR1 as SGDLS and CDR2 as YYNGEE. This CDR3 spans 16 amino acids. The V end lost 0 bases, the J end lost 2 bases, and 11 bases lay between the germline ends. CDR3 sequence reads: CASSVAGGRNTGELFF. The CDR3 DNA reads as TGTGCCAGCAGCGTAGCTGGGGGTAGAAACACCGGGGAGCTGTTTTTT.